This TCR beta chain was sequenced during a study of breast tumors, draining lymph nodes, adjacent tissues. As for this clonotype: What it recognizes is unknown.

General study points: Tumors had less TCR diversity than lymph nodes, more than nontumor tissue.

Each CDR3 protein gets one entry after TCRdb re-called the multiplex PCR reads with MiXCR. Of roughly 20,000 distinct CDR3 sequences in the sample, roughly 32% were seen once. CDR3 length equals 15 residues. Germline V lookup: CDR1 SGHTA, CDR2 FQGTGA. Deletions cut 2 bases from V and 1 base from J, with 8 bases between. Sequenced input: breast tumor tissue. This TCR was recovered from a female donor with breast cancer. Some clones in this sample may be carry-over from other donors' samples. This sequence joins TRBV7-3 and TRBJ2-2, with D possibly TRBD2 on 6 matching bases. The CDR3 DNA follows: TGTGCCAGCAGCTTACTCGGGGGGAACACCGGGGAGCTGTTTTTT. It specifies CASSLLGGNTGELFF.